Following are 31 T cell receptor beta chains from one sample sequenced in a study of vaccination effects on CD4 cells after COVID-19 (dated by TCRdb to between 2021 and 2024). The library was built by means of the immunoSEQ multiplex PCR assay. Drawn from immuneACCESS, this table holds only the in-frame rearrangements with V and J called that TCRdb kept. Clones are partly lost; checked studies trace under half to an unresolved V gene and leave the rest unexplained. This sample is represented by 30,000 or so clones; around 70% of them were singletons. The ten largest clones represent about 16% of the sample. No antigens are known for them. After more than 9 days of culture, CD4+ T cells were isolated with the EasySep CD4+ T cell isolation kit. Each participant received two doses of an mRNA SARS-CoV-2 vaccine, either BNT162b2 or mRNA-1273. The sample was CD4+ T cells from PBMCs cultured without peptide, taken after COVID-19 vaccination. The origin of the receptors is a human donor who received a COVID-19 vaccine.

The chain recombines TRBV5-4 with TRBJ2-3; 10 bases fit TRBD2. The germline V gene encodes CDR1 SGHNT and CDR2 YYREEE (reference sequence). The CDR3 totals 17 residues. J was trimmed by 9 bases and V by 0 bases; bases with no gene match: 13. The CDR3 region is CASSLGGRSSGSRTQYF. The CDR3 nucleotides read TGTGCCAGCAGCTTGGGGGGAAGGTCTAGCGGGAGCCGAACGCAGTATTTT.

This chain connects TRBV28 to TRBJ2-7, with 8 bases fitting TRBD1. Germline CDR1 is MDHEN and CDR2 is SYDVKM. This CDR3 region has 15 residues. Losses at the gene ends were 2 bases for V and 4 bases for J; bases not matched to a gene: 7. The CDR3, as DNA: TGTGCCAGCAGTTTAGTTGGACAGGGAGGTTACGAGCAGTACTTC. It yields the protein CASSLVGQGGYEQYF. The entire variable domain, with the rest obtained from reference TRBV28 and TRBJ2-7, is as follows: DVKVTQSSRYLVKRTGEKVFLECVQDMDHENMFWYRQDPGLGLRLIYFSYDVKMKEKGDIPEGYSVSREKKERFSLILESASTNQTSMYLCASSLVGQGGYEQYFGPGTRLTVT.

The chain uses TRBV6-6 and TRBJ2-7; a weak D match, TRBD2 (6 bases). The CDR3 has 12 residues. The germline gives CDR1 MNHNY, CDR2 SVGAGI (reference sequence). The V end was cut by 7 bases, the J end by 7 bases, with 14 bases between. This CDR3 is CASKTFREEQYF. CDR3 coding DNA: TGTGCCAGCAAAACGTTCCGGGAGGAGCAGTACTTC.

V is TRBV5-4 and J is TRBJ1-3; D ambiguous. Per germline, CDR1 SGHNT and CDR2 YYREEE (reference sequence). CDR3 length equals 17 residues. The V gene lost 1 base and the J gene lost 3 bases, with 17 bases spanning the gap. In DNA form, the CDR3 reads TGTGCCAGCAGCTTGAAATCGTCGTGGTTAGATGGAAACACCATATATTTT. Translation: CASSLKSSWLDGNTIYF.

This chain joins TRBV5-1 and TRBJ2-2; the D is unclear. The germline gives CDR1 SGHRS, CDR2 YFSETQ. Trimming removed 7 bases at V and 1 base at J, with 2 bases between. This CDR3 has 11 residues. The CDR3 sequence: CASWNTGELFF. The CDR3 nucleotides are TGCGCCAGCTGGAACACCGGGGAGCTGTTTTTT. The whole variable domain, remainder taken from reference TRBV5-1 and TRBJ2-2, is KAGVTQTPRYLIKTRGQQVTLSCSPISGHRSVSWYQQTPGQGLQFLFEYFSETQRNKGNFPGRFSGRQFSNSRSEMNVSTLELGDSALYLCASWNTGELFFGEGSRLTVL.

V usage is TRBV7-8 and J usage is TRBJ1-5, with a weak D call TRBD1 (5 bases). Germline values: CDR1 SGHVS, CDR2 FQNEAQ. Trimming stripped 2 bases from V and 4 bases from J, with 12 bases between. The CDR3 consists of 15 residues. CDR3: CASSLLTATNQPQHF. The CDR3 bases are TGTGCCAGCAGCTTACTGACAGCCACTAATCAGCCCCAGCATTTT. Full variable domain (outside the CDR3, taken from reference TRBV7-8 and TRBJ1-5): GAGVSQSPRYKVAKRGQDVALRCDPISGHVSLFWYQQALGQGPEFLTYFQNEAQLDKSGLPSDRFFAERPEGSVSTLKIQRTQQEDSAVYLCASSLLTATNQPQHFGDGTRLSIL.

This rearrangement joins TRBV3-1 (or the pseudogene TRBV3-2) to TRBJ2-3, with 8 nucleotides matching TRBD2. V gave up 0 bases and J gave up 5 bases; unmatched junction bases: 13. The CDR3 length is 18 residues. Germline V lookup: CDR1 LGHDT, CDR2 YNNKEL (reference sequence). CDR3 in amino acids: CASSQEWRGAPSGDTQYF. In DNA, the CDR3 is TGTGCCAGCAGCCAAGAATGGCGGGGGGCTCCCTCGGGAGATACGCAGTATTTT.

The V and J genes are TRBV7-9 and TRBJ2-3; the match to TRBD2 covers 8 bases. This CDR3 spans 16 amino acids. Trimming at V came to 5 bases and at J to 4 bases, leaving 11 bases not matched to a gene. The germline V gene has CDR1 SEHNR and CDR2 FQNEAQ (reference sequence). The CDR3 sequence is CASSPMPGLGPDTQYF. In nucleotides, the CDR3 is TGTGCCAGCAGCCCTATGCCGGGACTAGGCCCAGATACGCAGTATTTT.

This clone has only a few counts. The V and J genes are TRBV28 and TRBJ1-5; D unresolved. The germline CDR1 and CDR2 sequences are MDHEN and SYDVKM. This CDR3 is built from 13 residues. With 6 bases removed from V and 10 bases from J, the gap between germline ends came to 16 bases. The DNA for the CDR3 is TGTGCCAGCAGCTTACCGGCGTTCGGACCCCAGCATTTT. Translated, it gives CASSLPAFGPQHF.

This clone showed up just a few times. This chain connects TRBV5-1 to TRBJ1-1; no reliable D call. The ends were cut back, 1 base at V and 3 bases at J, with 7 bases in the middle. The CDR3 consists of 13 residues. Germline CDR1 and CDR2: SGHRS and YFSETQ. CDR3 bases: TGCGCCAGCAGCTTGCTCGGGCACACTGAAGCTTTCTTT. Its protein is CASSLLGHTEAFF.

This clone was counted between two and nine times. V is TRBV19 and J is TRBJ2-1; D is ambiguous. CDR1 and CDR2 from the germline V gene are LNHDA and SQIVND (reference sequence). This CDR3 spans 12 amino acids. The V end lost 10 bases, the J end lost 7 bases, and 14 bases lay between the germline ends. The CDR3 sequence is CATRPGRNEQFF. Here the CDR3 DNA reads TGTGCCACTCGCCCTGGAAGGAATGAGCAGTTCTTC.

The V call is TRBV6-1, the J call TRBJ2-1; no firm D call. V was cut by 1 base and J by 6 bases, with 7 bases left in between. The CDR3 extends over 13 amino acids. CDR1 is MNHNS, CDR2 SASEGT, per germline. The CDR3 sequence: CASSEVRINEQFF. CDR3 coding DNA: TGTGCCAGCAGTGAAGTCAGGATCAATGAGCAGTTCTTC.

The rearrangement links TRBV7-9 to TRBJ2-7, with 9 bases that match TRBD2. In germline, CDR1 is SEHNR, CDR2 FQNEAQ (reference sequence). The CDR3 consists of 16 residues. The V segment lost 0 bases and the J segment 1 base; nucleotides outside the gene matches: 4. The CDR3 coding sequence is TGTGCCAGCAGCTTAGCTCTTCTAGCGGGATCCTACGAGCAGTACTTC. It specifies CASSLALLAGSYEQYF. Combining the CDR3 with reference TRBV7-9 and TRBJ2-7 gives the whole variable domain DTGVSQNPRHKITKRGQNVTFRCDPISEHNRLYWYRQTLGQGPEFLTYFQNEAQLEKSRLLSDRFSAERPKGSFSTLEIQRTEQGDSAMYLCASSLALLAGSYEQYFGPGTRLTVT.

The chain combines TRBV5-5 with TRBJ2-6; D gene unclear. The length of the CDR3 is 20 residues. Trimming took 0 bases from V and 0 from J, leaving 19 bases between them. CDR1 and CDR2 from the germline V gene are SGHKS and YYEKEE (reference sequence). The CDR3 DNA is TGTGCCAGCAGCTTGGATTTACAGAGCCAAACCCTCTCTGGGGCCAACGTCCTGACTTTC. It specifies CASSLDLQSQTLSGANVLTF.

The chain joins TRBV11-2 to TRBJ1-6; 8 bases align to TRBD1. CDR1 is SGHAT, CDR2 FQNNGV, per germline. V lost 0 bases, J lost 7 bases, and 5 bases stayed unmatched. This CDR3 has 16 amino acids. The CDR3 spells CASSLETGGWNSPLHF. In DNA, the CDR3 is TGTGCCAGCAGCTTAGAAACAGGGGGGTGGAATTCACCCCTCCACTTT.

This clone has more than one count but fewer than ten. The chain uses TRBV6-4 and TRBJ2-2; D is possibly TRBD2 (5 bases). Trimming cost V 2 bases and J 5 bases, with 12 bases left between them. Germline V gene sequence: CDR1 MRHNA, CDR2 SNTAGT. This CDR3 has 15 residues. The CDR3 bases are TGTGCCAGCAGTGACATAGCAACGGGGACCGGGGAGCTGTTTTTT. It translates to CASSDIATGTGELFF.

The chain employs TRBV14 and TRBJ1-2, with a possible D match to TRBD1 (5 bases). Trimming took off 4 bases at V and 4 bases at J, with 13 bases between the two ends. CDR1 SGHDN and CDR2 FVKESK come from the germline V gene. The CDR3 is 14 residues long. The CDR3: CASSRRGVIYGYTF. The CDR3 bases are TGTGCCAGCAGCCGTCGAGGGGTGATCTATGGCTACACCTTC.

In DNA form, the CDR3 reads TGTGCCAGCAGTTACTCGACGGGGTGGAACACCATATATTTT. As protein: CASSYSTGWNTIYF. This chain links TRBV6-6 with TRBJ1-3; unclear D gene. The CDR3 is made up of 14 amino acids. Germline V gene lookup returns CDR1 MNHNY and CDR2 SVGAGI (reference sequence). Trimming removed 0 bases at V and 7 bases at J, with 10 bases between.

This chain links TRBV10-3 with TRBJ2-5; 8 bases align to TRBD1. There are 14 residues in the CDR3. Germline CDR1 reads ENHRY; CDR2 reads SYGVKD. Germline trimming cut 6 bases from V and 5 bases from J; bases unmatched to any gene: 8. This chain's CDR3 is CAIRPTDREETQYF. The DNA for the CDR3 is TGTGCCATCAGACCTACGGACAGGGAGGAGACCCAGTACTTC.

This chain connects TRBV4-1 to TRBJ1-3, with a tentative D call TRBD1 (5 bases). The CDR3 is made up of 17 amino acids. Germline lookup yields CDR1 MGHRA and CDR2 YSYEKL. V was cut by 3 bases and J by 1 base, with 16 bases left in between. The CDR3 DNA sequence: TGCGCCAGCAGCCAGTGGGGACGCGAAAGGTCTGGAAACACCATATATTTT. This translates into CASSQWGRERSGNTIYF.

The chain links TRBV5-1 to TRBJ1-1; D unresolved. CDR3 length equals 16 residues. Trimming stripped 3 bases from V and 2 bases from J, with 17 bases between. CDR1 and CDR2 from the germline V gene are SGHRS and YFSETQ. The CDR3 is CASSYILFGPNTEAFF. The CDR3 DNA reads TGCGCCAGCAGCTACATATTATTCGGGCCAAACACTGAAGCTTTCTTT.

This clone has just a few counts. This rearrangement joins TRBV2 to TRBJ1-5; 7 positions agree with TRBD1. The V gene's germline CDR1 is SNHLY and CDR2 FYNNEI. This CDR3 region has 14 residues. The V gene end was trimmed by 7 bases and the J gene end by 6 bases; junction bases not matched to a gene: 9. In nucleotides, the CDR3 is TGTGCCAGCACGAAAGTCAGGGGGAGTCAGCCCCAGCATTTT. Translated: CASTKVRGSQPQHF.

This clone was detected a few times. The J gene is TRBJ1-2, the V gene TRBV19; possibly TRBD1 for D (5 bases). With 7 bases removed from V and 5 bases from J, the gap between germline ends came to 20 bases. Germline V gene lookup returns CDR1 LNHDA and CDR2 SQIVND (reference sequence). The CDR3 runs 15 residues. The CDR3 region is CASTPVDTMNYGYTF. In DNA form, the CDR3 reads TGTGCCAGTACGCCAGTGGACACTATGAATTATGGCTACACCTTC.

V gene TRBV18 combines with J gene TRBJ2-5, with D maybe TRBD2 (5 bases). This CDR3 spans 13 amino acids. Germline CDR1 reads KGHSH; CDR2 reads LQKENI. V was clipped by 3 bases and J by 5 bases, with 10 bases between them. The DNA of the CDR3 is TGTGCCAGCTCACCCGGGGTCCCCGAGACCCAGTACTTC. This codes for CASSPGVPETQYF.

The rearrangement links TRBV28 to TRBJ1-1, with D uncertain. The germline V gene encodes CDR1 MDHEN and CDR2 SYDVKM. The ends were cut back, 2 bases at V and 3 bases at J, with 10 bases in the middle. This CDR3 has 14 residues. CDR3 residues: CASSLQQLHTEAFF. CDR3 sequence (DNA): TGTGCCAGCAGTTTACAACAGCTACACACTGAAGCTTTCTTT.

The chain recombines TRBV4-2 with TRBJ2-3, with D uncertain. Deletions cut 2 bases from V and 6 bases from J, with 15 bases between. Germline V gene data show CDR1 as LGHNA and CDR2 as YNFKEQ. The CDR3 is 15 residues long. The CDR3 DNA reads TGTGCCAGCAGCCAACGGTCCCAGGCCCTGGATACGCAGTATTTT. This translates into CASSQRSQALDTQYF.

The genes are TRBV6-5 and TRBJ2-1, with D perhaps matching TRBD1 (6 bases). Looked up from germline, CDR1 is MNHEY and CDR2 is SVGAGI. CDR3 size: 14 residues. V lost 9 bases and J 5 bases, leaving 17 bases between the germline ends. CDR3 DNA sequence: TGTGCCAGACCAAACTTCGGACAGCACAATGAGCAGTTCTTC. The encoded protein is CARPNFGQHNEQFF.

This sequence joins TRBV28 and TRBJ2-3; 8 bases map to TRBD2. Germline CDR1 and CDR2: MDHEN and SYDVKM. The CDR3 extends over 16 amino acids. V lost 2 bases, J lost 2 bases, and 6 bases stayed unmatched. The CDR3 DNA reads TGTGCCAGCAGTTTAGCCCTAGCGGGCCTCACAGATACGCAGTATTTT. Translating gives CASSLALAGLTDTQYF.

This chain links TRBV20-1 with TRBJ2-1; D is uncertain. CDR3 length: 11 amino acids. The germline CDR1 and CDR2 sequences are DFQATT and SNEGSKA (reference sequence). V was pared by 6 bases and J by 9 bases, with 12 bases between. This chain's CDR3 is CSAAPTGEQFF. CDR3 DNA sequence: TGCAGTGCCGCCCCGACCGGTGAGCAGTTCTTC.

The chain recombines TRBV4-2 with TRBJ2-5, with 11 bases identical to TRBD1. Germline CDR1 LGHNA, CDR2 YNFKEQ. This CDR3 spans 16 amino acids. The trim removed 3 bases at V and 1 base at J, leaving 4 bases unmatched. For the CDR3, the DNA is TGTGCCAGCAGCCACCAAGGACAGGGGGCCCAAGAGACCCAGTACTTC. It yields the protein CASSHQGQGAQETQYF.

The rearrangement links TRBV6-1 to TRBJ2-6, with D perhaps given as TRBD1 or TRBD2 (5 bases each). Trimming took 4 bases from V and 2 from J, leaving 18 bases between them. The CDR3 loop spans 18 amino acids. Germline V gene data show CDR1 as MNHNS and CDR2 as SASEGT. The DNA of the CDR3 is TGTGCCAGCAGTGGCCGGGATCCAGGGTCGGCTGGGGCCAACGTCCTGACTTTC. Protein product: CASSGRDPGSAGANVLTF.